These T cell receptor beta chains were read from a single sample in a study of T cell repertoires in cytomegalovirus infection. TCRdb passed the reads through MiXCR, listing each CDR3 protein once. The sample contains approximately 750,000 distinct CDR3 sequences, under 40% of which appear only once. Sequencing input: PBMCs. These receptors were taken from a human donor in good health (CMV status not recorded). Some clones in this sample may be carry-over from other donors' samples. CDR3s include the opening cysteine and the closing phenylalanine or tryptophan. D genes are given only for firm matches. Expanded clones get a size class; other rows say once, few or many, or leave the size out.

TRBV27,TRBJ2-3,few,16,TRBD1,CASTLGQGAQVDTQYF,TGTGCCAGCACTCTTGGACAGGGGGCGCAGGTAGATACGCAGTATTTT
TRBV11-2,TRBJ2-6,.,15,.,CASSAVKAGANVLTF,TGTGCCAGCAGCGCCGTTAAGGCTGGGGCCAACGTCCTGACTTTC
TRBV7-9,TRBJ1-2,few,16,.,CASSVQDSGVRYGYTF,TGTGCCAGCAGCGTTCAAGACTCAGGGGTACGCTATGGCTACACCTTC
TRBV7-9,TRBJ2-3,.,14,.,CASSLVGSSDTQYF,TGTGCCAGCAGCTTAGTTGGGTCAAGTGATACGCAGTATTTT
TRBV7-8,TRBJ1-5,few,14,TRBD1,CASRRDRGNQPQHF,TGTGCCAGCAGGAGGGACAGGGGCAATCAGCCCCAGCATTTT
TRBV7-2,TRBJ1-2,.,12,.,CASSLAGTGYTF,TGTGCCAGCTCCCTGGCAGGTACCGGCTACACCTTC
TRBV7-9,TRBJ2-5,.,14,.,CASSHTGLGETQYF,TGTGCCAGCAGCCATACAGGGCTGGGAGAGACCCAGTACTTC
TRBV4-2,TRBJ2-3,few,16,TRBD2,CASSLTSGSFTDTQYF,TGTGCCAGCAGTTTGACTAGCGGGAGTTTCACAGATACGCAGTATTTT
TRBV20-1,TRBJ2-3,.,16,.,CSARGPGAASTDTQYF,TGCAGTGCTAGAGGTCCCGGGGCGGCTAGCACAGATACGCAGTATTTT
TRBV7-8,TRBJ2-1,few,13,.,CASSFMGNNEQFF,TGTGCCAGCAGCTTTATGGGGAACAATGAGCAGTTCTTC
TRBV7-8,TRBJ2-7,few,13,TRBD1,CASSSLRGDRGDF,TGTGCCAGCAGCTCTCTGAGAGGGGACAGGGGGGACTTC
TRBV7-3,TRBJ1-4,.,15,.,CASSLTGAGGEKLFF,TGTGCCAGCAGCTTAACTGGGGCAGGCGGAGAAAAACTGTTTTTT
TRBV7-2,TRBJ1-3,.,17,.,CASSRTPSWQGGNTIYF,TGTGCCAGCAGCCGCACGCCCTCTTGGCAGGGGGGAAACACCATATATTTT
TRBV28,TRBJ2-7,many,12,TRBD2,CASTYGGGRQYF,TGTGCCAGCACCTACGGCGGGGGACGGCAGTACTTC
TRBV7-9,TRBJ2-7,once,16,.,CASSSPYTSGMDEQYF,TGTGCCAGCAGCTCACCCTATACCAGTGGAATGGACGAGCAGTACTTC
TRBV27,TRBJ2-7,.,14,.,CASSNPGLAYEQYF,TGTGCCAGCAGTAATCCGGGACTGGCCTACGAGCAGTACTTC
TRBV6-1,TRBJ2-1,.,17,TRBD2,CASRSTLPGGNWHEQFF,TGTGCCAGCAGGAGCACTCTACCGGGAGGTAATTGGCATGAGCAGTTCTTC
TRBV4-1,TRBJ1-5,.,15,.,CASSRREGSDQPQHF,TGCGCCAGCAGCCGACGTGAAGGGTCGGATCAGCCCCAGCATTTT
TRBV19,TRBJ2-7,few,17,.,CASSIPPGTSLGSEQYF,TGTGCCAGTAGTATCCCCCCCGGGACATCTCTGGGGAGCGAGCAGTACTTC
TRBV27,TRBJ2-3,few,16,TRBD2,CASSILTSGGVDTQYF,TGTGCCAGCAGTATACTAACTAGCGGGGGGGTGGATACGCAGTATTTT
TRBV15,TRBJ2-3,.,21,.,CATSRDRGWEPSLMDSDTQYF,TGTGCCACCAGCAGAGATAGGGGTTGGGAACCTTCCCTAATGGATAGCGATACGCAGTATTTT
TRBV28,TRBJ2-1,.,16,.,CASSYRRGVGGNEQFF,TGTGCCAGCAGCTACCGCAGGGGGGTTGGAGGCAATGAGCAGTTCTTC
TRBV4-2,TRBJ1-4,.,15,TRBD1,CASIQEDRANEKLFF,TGTGCCAGCATCCAAGAGGACAGGGCTAATGAAAAACTGTTTTTT
TRBV2,TRBJ1-2,.,12,.,CASVDASYGYTF,TGTGCCAGCGTGGACGCCTCCTATGGCTACACCTTC
TRBV28,TRBJ2-7,few,15,.,CASREQGGDPYEQYF,TGTGCCAGCAGGGAACAGGGAGGGGACCCCTACGAGCAGTACTTC
TRBV7-9,TRBJ1-1,.,15,.,CASSLGPILNTEAFF,TGTGCCAGCAGCTTAGGTCCAATTCTGAACACTGAAGCTTTCTTT
TRBV7-9,TRBJ2-7,many,16,.,CASSLALSRDSYEQYF,TGTGCCAGCAGCTTAGCGCTCTCCCGGGACTCCTACGAGCAGTACTTC
TRBV6-2/TRBV6-3,TRBJ2-1,.,16,TRBD2,CASSFPGLAGSNEQFF,TGTGCCAGCAGCTTTCCGGGACTAGCGGGGAGCAATGAGCAGTTCTTC
TRBV7-9,TRBJ1-3,few,14,.,CASSRYDSGNTIYF,TGTGCCAGCAGCCGATACGACTCTGGAAACACCATATATTTT
TRBV5-6,TRBJ1-1,few,17,.,CASSSEALDSIATEAFF,TGTGCCAGCAGCTCCGAGGCCCTTGACAGTATTGCCACTGAAGCTTTCTTT
TRBV5-4,TRBJ2-3,few,15,.,CASTSPLNPTDTQYF,TGTGCCAGCACCTCCCCCCTTAACCCCACAGATACGCAGTATTTT
TRBV7-3,TRBJ2-1,.,18,TRBD2,CSSSSRLAGGLSYNEQFF,TGTTCCAGCAGCTCCCGACTAGCGGGGGGCCTCTCCTACAATGAGCAGTTCTTC
TRBV5-5,TRBJ2-1,few,15,.,CASSLPQGLKDEQFF,TGTGCCAGCAGTCTCCCACAGGGTCTGAAGGATGAGCAGTTCTTC
TRBV7-2,TRBJ1-5,.,15,.,CASSVKGAGNQPQHF,TGTGCCAGCAGCGTAAAGGGCGCTGGGAATCAGCCCCAGCATTTT
TRBV6-5,TRBJ2-5,few,16,TRBD1,CASSSNPGQGLKTQYF,TGTGCCAGCAGTTCCAACCCGGGACAGGGGTTGAAGACCCAGTACTTC
TRBV7-3,TRBJ2-1,few,17,.,CASSLGHPASSYNEQFF,TGTGCCAGCAGCTTAGGTCACCCGGCGAGCTCCTACAATGAGCAGTTCTTC
TRBV19,TRBJ1-1,once,14,.,CASSIRQAISEAFF,TGTGCCAGTAGTATACGACAGGCTATATCTGAAGCTTTCTTT
TRBV7-9,TRBJ2-3,many,16,.,CASSLTAGGGADTQYF,TGTGCCAGCAGCTTAACAGCCGGAGGGGGCGCAGATACGCAGTATTTT
TRBV7-8,TRBJ2-1,.,19,.,CASSLSLVGWQGLNNEQFF,TGTGCCAGCAGCTTATCTCTCGTTGGTTGGCAGGGACTGAACAATGAGCAGTTCTTC
TRBV18,TRBJ2-7,.,16,TRBD1,CASSPRDRAYSYEQYF,TGTGCCAGCTCACCACGGGACAGGGCTTACTCCTACGAGCAGTACTTC
TRBV6-1,TRBJ1-2,.,13,.,CASRRQFLYGYTF,TGTGCCAGCAGGCGACAGTTCCTCTATGGCTACACCTTC
TRBV28,TRBJ2-7,.,14,.,CASSVQGSAYEQYF,TGTGCCAGCAGTGTACAGGGTTCGGCCTACGAGCAGTACTTC
TRBV6-8,TRBJ1-1,.,15,.,CASSVVQGGSTEAFF,TGTGCCAGCAGTGTTGTCCAGGGTGGTAGCACTGAAGCTTTCTTT